This TCR beta chain appears in the sequencing data of a study of T cell responses to AZD1222 COVID-19 vaccine. The method was immunoSEQ multiplex PCR; TCRdb's version includes in-frame clones alone and lacks a portion of them. Here the sample spans 90,000 or so clones, around 86% being singletons. Notes on this clone: Antigen unknown.

The CDR3 is 13 residues long. Germline CDR1 SEHNR, CDR2 FQNEAQ (reference sequence). V was pared by 4 bases and J by 6 bases, with 10 bases between. General observations from the study: Sampled repertoires all dated from after the peak T cell response. With dominance at 160-218 and 743-854, vaccine-associated CD4 TCRs spanned spike. Females made up more of the donors, who were largely white British, and clonal diversity may have come out too low.

The material was peripheral blood, obtained on day 0 of AZD1222 vaccination. The chain recombines TRBV7-9 with TRBJ2-1; D remains ambiguous. The source is an adult in good health. The CDR3 here is CASSSGSVNEQFF. In DNA form, the CDR3 reads TGTGCCAGCAGCTCCGGGTCCGTCAATGAGCAGTTCTTC.